This is a list of T cell receptor beta chains from one sample in a study of cytomegalovirus exposure and HLA in healthy donors. Assay used: immunoSEQ multiplex PCR; TCRdb lists only in-frame clones, some missing. The sample yields 85,000 to 90,000 clones, around 85% seen once. The sample comprised PBMCs. These receptors were collected from a man aged 35 to 55 in good health and CMV-seropositive. CDR3s include the opening cysteine and the closing phenylalanine or tryptophan. D genes are given only for firm matches. Clone size is not always given. Where it is, it says once, few, many or a class for expanded clones.

CDR3 length: 17
clone size: once
J gene: TRBJ2-3
D gene: -
V gene: TRBV5-4
CDR3 protein: CASSPRLRPGGTDTQYF
CDR3 DNA: TGTGCCAGCAGCCCACGTTTGAGGCCGGGGGGCACAGATACGCAGTATTTT

CDR3 length: 16
clone size: -
J gene: TRBJ2-7
D gene: -
V gene: TRBV4-1
CDR3 protein: CASSQEGSRAPYEQYF
CDR3 DNA: TGCGCCAGCAGCCAAGAGGGATCGCGGGCCCCCTACGAGCAGTACTTC

CDR3 length: 16
clone size: few
J gene: TRBJ1-2
D gene: TRBD1
V gene: TRBV7-2
CDR3 protein: CASSLAGQGVPQGYTF
CDR3 DNA: TGTGCCAGCAGCTTAGCGGGACAGGGTGTCCCCCAGGGCTACACCTTC

CDR3 length: 13
clone size: -
J gene: TRBJ1-2
D gene: -
V gene: TRBV27
CDR3 protein: CASKSAGFYGYTF
CDR3 DNA: TGTGCCAGCAAATCCGCGGGCTTCTATGGCTACACCTTC

CDR3 length: 15
clone size: -
J gene: TRBJ1-2
D gene: -
V gene: TRBV5-8
CDR3 protein: CASSFTLGGSYGYTF
CDR3 DNA: TGTGCCAGCAGCTTCACCCTGGGGGGTAGCTATGGCTACACCTTC

CDR3 length: 14
clone size: -
J gene: TRBJ2-5
D gene: -
V gene: TRBV19
CDR3 protein: CASRLQAGQETQYF
CDR3 DNA: TGTGCCAGTCGCCTACAGGCAGGCCAAGAGACCCAGTACTTC

CDR3 length: 13
clone size: -
J gene: TRBJ2-7
D gene: -
V gene: TRBV6-1
CDR3 protein: CASTRQDSYEQYF
CDR3 DNA: TGTGCCAGCACAAGACAGGACTCCTACGAGCAGTACTTC

CDR3 length: 13
clone size: -
J gene: TRBJ1-1
D gene: -
V gene: TRBV6-5
CDR3 protein: CASLGRGGTEAFF
CDR3 DNA: TGTGCCAGCTTGGGGAGGGGGGGGACTGAAGCTTTCTTT

CDR3 length: 14
clone size: -
J gene: TRBJ2-7
D gene: TRBD2
V gene: TRBV15
CDR3 protein: CATSRDLAGNQQYF
CDR3 DNA: TGTGCCACCAGCAGAGATCTAGCGGGGAACCAGCAGTACTTC

CDR3 length: 13
clone size: -
J gene: TRBJ2-1
D gene: -
V gene: TRBV27
CDR3 protein: CASSFLSYNEQFF
CDR3 DNA: TGTGCCAGCAGTTTTCTCTCCTACAATGAGCAGTTCTTC

CDR3 length: 18
clone size: -
J gene: TRBJ2-6
D gene: TRBD1
V gene: TRBV19
CDR3 protein: CASSIPGQGASGANVLTF
CDR3 DNA: TGTGCCAGTAGTATACCGGGACAGGGGGCCTCTGGGGCCAACGTCCTGACTTTC

CDR3 length: 16
clone size: -
J gene: TRBJ1-3
D gene: -
V gene: TRBV5-4
CDR3 protein: CASSLGPQDTGNTIYF
CDR3 DNA: TGTGCCAGCAGCTTGGGCCCTCAAGACACAGGAAACACCATATATTTT

CDR3 length: 11
clone size: -
J gene: TRBJ1-2
D gene: TRBD1
V gene: TRBV28
CDR3 protein: CASGQGGGYTF
CDR3 DNA: TGTGCCAGCGGACAGGGCGGAGGCTACACCTTC

CDR3 length: 13
clone size: -
J gene: TRBJ2-7
D gene: -
V gene: TRBV13
CDR3 protein: CASSPRASYEQYF
CDR3 DNA: TGTGCCAGCAGCCCGCGAGCCTCCTACGAGCAGTACTTC

CDR3 length: 11
clone size: -
J gene: TRBJ1-6
D gene: -
V gene: TRBV7-2
CDR3 protein: CASSLGLFLHF
CDR3 DNA: TGTGCCAGCAGCTTAGGACTCTTTCTCCACTTT

CDR3 length: 12
clone size: once
J gene: TRBJ2-7
D gene: -
V gene: TRBV11-2
CDR3 protein: CASSPGWYEQYF
CDR3 DNA: TGTGCCAGCAGCCCGGGTTGGTACGAGCAGTACTTC

CDR3 length: 14
clone size: -
J gene: TRBJ2-1
D gene: TRBD2
V gene: TRBV6-1
CDR3 protein: CASRVAGNYNEQFF
CDR3 DNA: TGTGCCAGCAGAGTAGCGGGAAATTACAATGAGCAGTTCTTC

CDR3 length: 15
clone size: -
J gene: TRBJ2-7
D gene: -
V gene: TRBV6-1
CDR3 protein: CASSERSGSPYEQYF
CDR3 DNA: TGTGCCAGCAGTGAACGGTCAGGTTCTCCCTACGAGCAGTACTTC

CDR3 length: 20
clone size: once
J gene: TRBJ2-1
D gene: TRBD2
V gene: TRBV5-1
CDR3 protein: CASSFNPTSGSARSYNEQFF
CDR3 DNA: TGCGCCAGCAGCTTTAACCCCACTAGCGGGAGCGCCCGCTCCTACAATGAGCAGTTCTTC

CDR3 length: 19
clone size: -
J gene: TRBJ2-2
D gene: -
V gene: TRBV2
CDR3 protein: CASSAERDFRGLRSRELFF
CDR3 DNA: TGTGCCAGCAGTGCCGAGAGGGACTTTAGGGGGCTCCGCTCCCGGGAGCTGTTTTTT

CDR3 length: 15
clone size: -
J gene: TRBJ1-2
D gene: -
V gene: TRBV19
CDR3 protein: CATSPWRGVNYGYTF
CDR3 DNA: TGTGCCACCTCCCCCTGGAGGGGCGTGAACTATGGCTACACCTTC

CDR3 length: 14
clone size: -
J gene: TRBJ2-7
D gene: TRBD2
V gene: TRBV6-1
CDR3 protein: CASSTSSGSYEQYF
CDR3 DNA: TGTGCCAGCAGTACATCTAGCGGGAGCTACGAGCAGTACTTC

CDR3 length: 15
clone size: -
J gene: TRBJ1-5
D gene: TRBD1
V gene: TRBV6-1
CDR3 protein: CASSVQGGEVQPQHF
CDR3 DNA: TGTGCCAGCAGTGTACAAGGGGGCGAAGTTCAGCCCCAGCATTTT

CDR3 length: 13
clone size: -
J gene: TRBJ2-7
D gene: TRBD1
V gene: TRBV2
CDR3 protein: CASSEGTAWEQYF
CDR3 DNA: TGTGCCAGCAGCGAAGGGACAGCCTGGGAGCAGTACTTC

CDR3 length: 14
clone size: -
J gene: TRBJ2-5
D gene: TRBD1
V gene: TRBV11-2
CDR3 protein: CASSPNQGEETQYF
CDR3 DNA: TGTGCCAGCAGCCCGAATCAGGGGGAGGAGACCCAGTACTTC

CDR3 length: 15
clone size: -
J gene: TRBJ2-3
D gene: -
V gene: TRBV4-2
CDR3 protein: CASSQGDPGADTQYF
CDR3 DNA: TGTGCCAGCAGCCAAGGGGACCCGGGAGCAGATACGCAGTATTTT

CDR3 length: 19
clone size: -
J gene: TRBJ1-4
D gene: TRBD1
V gene: TRBV5-6
CDR3 protein: CASTRRLRDRDATNEKLFF
CDR3 DNA: TGTGCCAGCACTCGCCGACTCCGGGACAGGGACGCAACTAATGAAAAACTGTTTTTT

CDR3 length: 16
clone size: -
J gene: TRBJ2-3
D gene: -
V gene: TRBV10-1
CDR3 protein: CASSEGSGEGTDTQYF
CDR3 DNA: TGCGCCAGCAGTGAAGGTAGCGGAGAAGGCACAGATACGCAGTATTTT

CDR3 length: 14
clone size: -
J gene: TRBJ2-2
D gene: -
V gene: TRBV18
CDR3 protein: CASSPGGVSGELFF
CDR3 DNA: TGTGCCAGCTCACCAGGCGGGGTGTCCGGGGAGCTGTTTTTT

CDR3 length: 14
clone size: -
J gene: TRBJ1-2
D gene: -
V gene: TRBV10-3
CDR3 protein: CAISESGAKGGYTF
CDR3 DNA: TGTGCCATCAGTGAGTCTGGGGCAAAGGGTGGCTACACCTTC